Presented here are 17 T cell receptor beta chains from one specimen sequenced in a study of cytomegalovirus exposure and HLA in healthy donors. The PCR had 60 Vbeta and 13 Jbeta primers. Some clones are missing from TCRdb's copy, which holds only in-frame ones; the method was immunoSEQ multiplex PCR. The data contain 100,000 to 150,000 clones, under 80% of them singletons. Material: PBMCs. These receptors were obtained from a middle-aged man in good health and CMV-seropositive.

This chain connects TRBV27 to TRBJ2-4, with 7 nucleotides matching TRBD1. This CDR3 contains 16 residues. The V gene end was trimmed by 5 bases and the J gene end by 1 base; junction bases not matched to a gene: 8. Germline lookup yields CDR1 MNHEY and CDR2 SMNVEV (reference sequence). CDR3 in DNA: TGTGCCAGCAGTCCGAGGGGGCGCAGGGCCAAAAACATTCAGTACTTC. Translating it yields CASSPRGRRAKNIQYF.

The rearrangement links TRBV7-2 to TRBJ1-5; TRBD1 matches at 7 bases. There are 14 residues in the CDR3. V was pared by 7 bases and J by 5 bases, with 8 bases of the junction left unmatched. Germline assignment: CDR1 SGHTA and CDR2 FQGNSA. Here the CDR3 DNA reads TGTGCCAGCAACCCAGGGGGTAAGGATCAGCCCCAGCATTTT. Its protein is CASNPGGKDQPQHF.

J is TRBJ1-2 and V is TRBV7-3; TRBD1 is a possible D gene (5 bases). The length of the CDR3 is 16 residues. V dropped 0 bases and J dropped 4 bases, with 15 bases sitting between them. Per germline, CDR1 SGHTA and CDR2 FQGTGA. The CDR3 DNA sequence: TGTGCCAGCAGCTTAACCCCGGGGGAAGCCGGCTATGGCTACACCTTC. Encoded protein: CASSLTPGEAGYGYTF.

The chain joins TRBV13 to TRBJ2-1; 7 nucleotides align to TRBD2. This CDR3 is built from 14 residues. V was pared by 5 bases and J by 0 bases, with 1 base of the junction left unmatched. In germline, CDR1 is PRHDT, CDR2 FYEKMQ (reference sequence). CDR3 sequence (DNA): TGTGCCAGCAGCCGACTAGCCTCCTACAATGAGCAGTTCTTC. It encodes CASSRLASYNEQFF.

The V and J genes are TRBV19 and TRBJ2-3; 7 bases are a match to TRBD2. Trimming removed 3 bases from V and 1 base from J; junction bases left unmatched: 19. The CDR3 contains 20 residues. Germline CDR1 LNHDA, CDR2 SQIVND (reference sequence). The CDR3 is CASSIFGGRSITGGTDTQYF. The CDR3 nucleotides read TGTGCCAGTAGTATTTTCGGCGGGAGATCCATAACTGGGGGCACAGATACGCAGTATTTT.

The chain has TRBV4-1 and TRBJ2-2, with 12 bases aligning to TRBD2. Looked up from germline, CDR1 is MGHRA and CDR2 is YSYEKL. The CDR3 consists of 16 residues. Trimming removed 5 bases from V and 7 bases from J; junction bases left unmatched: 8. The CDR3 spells CASSTRLAGVVGELFF. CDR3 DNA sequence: TGCGCCAGCAGCACTCGACTAGCGGGGGTTGTCGGGGAGCTGTTTTTT.

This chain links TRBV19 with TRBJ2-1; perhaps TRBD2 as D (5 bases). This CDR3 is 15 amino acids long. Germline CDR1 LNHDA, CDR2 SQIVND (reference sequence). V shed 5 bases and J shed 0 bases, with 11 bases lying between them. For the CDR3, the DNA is TGTGCCAGTAGTTTTAGGGAGAGCTCCTACAATGAGCAGTTCTTC. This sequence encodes CASSFRESSYNEQFF.

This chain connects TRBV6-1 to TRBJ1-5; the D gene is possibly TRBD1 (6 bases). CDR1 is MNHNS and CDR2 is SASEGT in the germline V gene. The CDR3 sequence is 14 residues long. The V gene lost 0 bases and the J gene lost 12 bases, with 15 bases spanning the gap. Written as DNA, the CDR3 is TGTGCCAGCAGTGAAGCGCTTCAGGGGCGACTCCAGCATTTT. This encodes CASSEALQGRLQHF.

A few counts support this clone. For the CDR3, the DNA is TGTGCCAGCAGCCCCCGAAGCGAGACCCAGTACTTC. It codes for CASSPRSETQYF. The chain employs TRBV11-1 and TRBJ2-5; no definite D call. This CDR3 has 12 residues. Trimming removed 5 bases at V and 5 bases at J, with 9 bases between. Germline assignment: CDR1 SGHAT and CDR2 FQDESV (reference sequence).

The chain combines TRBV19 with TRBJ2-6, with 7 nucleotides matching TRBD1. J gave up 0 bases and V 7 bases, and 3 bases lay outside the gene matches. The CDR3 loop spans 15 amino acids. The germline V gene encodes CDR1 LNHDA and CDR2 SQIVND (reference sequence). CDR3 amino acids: CASTGQASGANVLTF. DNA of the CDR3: TGTGCCAGTACCGGACAGGCCTCTGGGGCCAACGTCCTGACTTTC.

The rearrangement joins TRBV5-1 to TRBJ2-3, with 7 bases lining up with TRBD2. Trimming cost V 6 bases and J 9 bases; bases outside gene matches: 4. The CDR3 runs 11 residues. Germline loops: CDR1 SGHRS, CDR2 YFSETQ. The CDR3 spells CASKEGGTQYF. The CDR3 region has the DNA TGCGCCAGCAAGGAGGGAGGGACGCAGTATTTT. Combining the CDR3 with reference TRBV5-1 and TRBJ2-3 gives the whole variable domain KAGVTQTPRYLIKTRGQQVTLSCSPISGHRSVSWYQQTPGQGLQFLFEYFSETQRNKGNFPGRFSGRQFSNSRSEMNVSTLELGDSALYLCASKEGGTQYFGPGTRLTVL.

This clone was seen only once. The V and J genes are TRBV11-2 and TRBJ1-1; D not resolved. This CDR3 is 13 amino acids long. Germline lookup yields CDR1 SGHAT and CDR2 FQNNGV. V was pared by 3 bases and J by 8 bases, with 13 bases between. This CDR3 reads CASSFETTAEAFF. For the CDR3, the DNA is TGTGCCAGCAGCTTTGAGACAACAGCCGAAGCTTTCTTT.

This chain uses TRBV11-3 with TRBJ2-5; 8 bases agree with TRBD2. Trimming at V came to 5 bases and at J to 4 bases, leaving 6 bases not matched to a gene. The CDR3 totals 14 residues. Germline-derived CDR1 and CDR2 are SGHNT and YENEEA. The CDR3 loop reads CASSPGRGSETQYF. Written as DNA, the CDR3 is TGTGCCAGCAGCCCCGGGAGGGGTTCAGAGACCCAGTACTTC.

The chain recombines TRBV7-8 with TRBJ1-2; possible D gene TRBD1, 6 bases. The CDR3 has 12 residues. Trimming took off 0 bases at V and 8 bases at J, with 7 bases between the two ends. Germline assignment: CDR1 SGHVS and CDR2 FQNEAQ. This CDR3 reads CASSLADRGYTF. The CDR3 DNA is TGTGCCAGCAGCTTAGCGGACAGAGGCTACACCTTC.

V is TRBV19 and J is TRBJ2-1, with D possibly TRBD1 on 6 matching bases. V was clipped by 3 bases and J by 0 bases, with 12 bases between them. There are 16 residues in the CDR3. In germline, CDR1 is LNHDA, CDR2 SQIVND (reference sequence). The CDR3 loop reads CASSIRDMSSYNEQFF. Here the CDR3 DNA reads TGTGCCAGTAGTATCAGGGACATGAGCTCCTACAATGAGCAGTTCTTC.

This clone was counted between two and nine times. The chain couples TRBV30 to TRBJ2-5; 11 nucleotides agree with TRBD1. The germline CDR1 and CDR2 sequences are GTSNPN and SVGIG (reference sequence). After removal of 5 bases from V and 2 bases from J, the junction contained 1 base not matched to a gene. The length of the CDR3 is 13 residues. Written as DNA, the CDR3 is TGTGCCTGGCGGGACAGGGGGCAAGAGACCCAGTACTTC. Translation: CAWRDRGQETQYF.

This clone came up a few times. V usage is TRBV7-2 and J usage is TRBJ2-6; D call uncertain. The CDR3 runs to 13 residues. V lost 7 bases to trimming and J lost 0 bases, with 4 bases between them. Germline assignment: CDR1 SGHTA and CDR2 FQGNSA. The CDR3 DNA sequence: TGTGCCAGCACTAGCTCTGGGGCCAACGTCCTGACTTTC. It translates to CASTSSGANVLTF.